The rows below give T cell receptor beta chains drawn from one sample of a study of cytomegalovirus exposure and HLA in healthy donors. Assay: immunoSEQ multiplex PCR; the TCRdb copy retains only in-frame clones and omits some. This sample has 200,000 to 300,000 clones; 80% to 90% occur once, and the top ten carry 1.5% to 2%. Sequencing was done on a sample of PBMCs. These receptors were taken from a woman aged 40 to 50 in good health and CMV-seropositive. CDR3s include the opening cysteine and the closing phenylalanine or tryptophan. The order of the fields is CDR3 DNA, CDR3 protein, CDR3 length, D gene, J gene, V gene, clone size. D genes are given only for firm matches. Rows give clone size only sometimes, using once, few, many, or a class for an expanded clone.

cdr3_nt: TGTGCCAGCAGCTTGGATACAGGGTACTCACCCCTCCACTTT
cdr3_aa: CASSLDTGYSPLHF
cdr3_length: 14
d_call: -
j_call: TRBJ1-6
v_call: TRBV7-2
clone_size: -

cdr3_nt: TGCAGCGTTGTCGGTAGCGGGGTTTCCTACGAGCAGTACTTC
cdr3_aa: CSVVGSGVSYEQYF
cdr3_length: 14
d_call: TRBD2
j_call: TRBJ2-7
v_call: TRBV29-1
clone_size: -

cdr3_nt: TGTGCCAGCAGAACACGTCGACAGGGGGTGGCTGCTTTCTTT
cdr3_aa: CASRTRRQGVAAFF
cdr3_length: 14
d_call: TRBD1
j_call: TRBJ1-1
v_call: TRBV28
clone_size: -

cdr3_nt: TGTGCCAGCAGTTCGGTGGGCCTAGCGGGATTCTACGAGCAGTACTTC
cdr3_aa: CASSSVGLAGFYEQYF
cdr3_length: 16
d_call: TRBD2
j_call: TRBJ2-7
v_call: TRBV28
clone_size: few

cdr3_nt: TGTGCCAGCAGGATCGACTATTCCTCCTACGAGCAGTACTTC
cdr3_aa: CASRIDYSSYEQYF
cdr3_length: 14
d_call: -
j_call: TRBJ2-7
v_call: TRBV5-4
clone_size: -

cdr3_nt: TGTGCCAGCAGTACACTACCCAAGGGGCTGACAGATACGCAGTATTTT
cdr3_aa: CASSTLPKGLTDTQYF
cdr3_length: 16
d_call: -
j_call: TRBJ2-3
v_call: TRBV27
clone_size: -

cdr3_nt: TGCGCCAGCAGCCACCGAAGGTCGGGGGTGAACACTGAAGCTTTCTTT
cdr3_aa: CASSHRRSGVNTEAFF
cdr3_length: 16
d_call: -
j_call: TRBJ1-1
v_call: TRBV4-3
clone_size: -

cdr3_nt: TGTGCCATCAGTGACCCGGGGGGCTACACCTTC
cdr3_aa: CAISDPGGYTF
cdr3_length: 11
d_call: -
j_call: TRBJ1-2
v_call: TRBV10-3
clone_size: -

cdr3_nt: TGCGCCAGCAGCTTTAGCGGGAGAAACACAGATACGCAGTATTTT
cdr3_aa: CASSFSGRNTDTQYF
cdr3_length: 15
d_call: TRBD2
j_call: TRBJ2-3
v_call: TRBV5-1
clone_size: -

cdr3_nt: TGTGCCAGCAGCTTAGGGACAGGGTCGGAAGAAAAACTGTTTTTT
cdr3_aa: CASSLGTGSEEKLFF
cdr3_length: 15
d_call: TRBD1
j_call: TRBJ1-4
v_call: TRBV7-9
clone_size: -

cdr3_nt: TGCGCCAGCAGTCCCGACAGGGGAGGGAATGAAAAACTGTTTTTT
cdr3_aa: CASSPDRGGNEKLFF
cdr3_length: 15
d_call: TRBD1
j_call: TRBJ1-4
v_call: TRBV4-1
clone_size: -

cdr3_nt: TGCGCCAGCAGCTTGGGGGGCGGGGGGTACACTGAAGCTTTCTTT
cdr3_aa: CASSLGGGGYTEAFF
cdr3_length: 15
d_call: -
j_call: TRBJ1-1
v_call: TRBV5-1
clone_size: -

cdr3_nt: TGTGCCAGCAGCCAAGATCAAACAGGGTGGGTTGTATTCCACGAGCAGTACTTC
cdr3_aa: CASSQDQTGWVVFHEQYF
cdr3_length: 18
d_call: -
j_call: TRBJ2-7
v_call: TRBV14
clone_size: -

cdr3_nt: TGTGCCAGCAGCTTAGAGCCTAGCGGGAGGGTTGAGCAGTTCTTC
cdr3_aa: CASSLEPSGRVEQFF
cdr3_length: 15
d_call: TRBD2
j_call: TRBJ2-1
v_call: TRBV11-2
clone_size: -

cdr3_nt: TGTGCCAGCTCACCACAGGACAGTTTGAACACTGAAGCTTTCTTT
cdr3_aa: CASSPQDSLNTEAFF
cdr3_length: 15
d_call: -
j_call: TRBJ1-1
v_call: TRBV18
clone_size: -

cdr3_nt: TGTGCCAGCAGCCGCCTTGGAGGACTAACCGGGGAGCTGTTTTTT
cdr3_aa: CASSRLGGLTGELFF
cdr3_length: 15
d_call: -
j_call: TRBJ2-2
v_call: TRBV7-8
clone_size: -

cdr3_nt: TGTGCCAGCAGCTTGGAGACAGGGAGCGGAGACTATGGCTACACCTTC
cdr3_aa: CASSLETGSGDYGYTF
cdr3_length: 16
d_call: TRBD1
j_call: TRBJ1-2
v_call: TRBV5-4
clone_size: -

cdr3_nt: TGTGCCAGCAGCCGCAACAGCGCCGGGGGGGAGACCCAGTACTTC
cdr3_aa: CASSRNSAGGETQYF
cdr3_length: 15
d_call: TRBD2
j_call: TRBJ2-5
v_call: TRBV28
clone_size: -

cdr3_nt: TGTGCCTGGAGTGGGCGGGGAGGGGCCAGCAATCAGCCCCAGCATTTT
cdr3_aa: CAWSGRGGASNQPQHF
cdr3_length: 16
d_call: -
j_call: TRBJ1-5
v_call: TRBV30
clone_size: -

cdr3_nt: TGTGCCAGCAGCGTAGCTGGGCTAGCGGTCTCCGACGAGCAGTACTTC
cdr3_aa: CASSVAGLAVSDEQYF
cdr3_length: 16
d_call: TRBD2
j_call: TRBJ2-7
v_call: TRBV9
clone_size: -

cdr3_nt: TGTGCCAGCAGTTACCGACTAGCGGGATACAATGAGCAGTTCTTC
cdr3_aa: CASSYRLAGYNEQFF
cdr3_length: 15
d_call: TRBD2
j_call: TRBJ2-1
v_call: TRBV6-6
clone_size: -

cdr3_nt: TGCGCCAGCAGGACTAGCTCAAACACCGGGGAGCTGTTTTTT
cdr3_aa: CASRTSSNTGELFF
cdr3_length: 14
d_call: TRBD2
j_call: TRBJ2-2
v_call: TRBV10-2
clone_size: -

cdr3_nt: TGTGCCAGCAGCTTAGACGGGGGGCCCAATCAGCCCCAGCATTTT
cdr3_aa: CASSLDGGPNQPQHF
cdr3_length: 15
d_call: -
j_call: TRBJ1-5
v_call: TRBV5-4
clone_size: -

cdr3_nt: TGTGCCAGCAGCACCAGTCCGACAGGGTACTATGGCTACACCTTC
cdr3_aa: CASSTSPTGYYGYTF
cdr3_length: 15
d_call: TRBD1
j_call: TRBJ1-2
v_call: TRBV6-5
clone_size: -

cdr3_nt: TGTGCCAGCACCCCCCAGGCTCAGCGGAGCCCGGTGTATTTT
cdr3_aa: CASTPQAQRSPVYF
cdr3_length: 14
d_call: -
j_call: TRBJ1-3
v_call: TRBV4-2
clone_size: few

cdr3_nt: TGTGCCAGCAGTTACTCCGGGACATCCCGCGTCGGAGCTTTCTTT
cdr3_aa: CASSYSGTSRVGAFF
cdr3_length: 15
d_call: -
j_call: TRBJ1-1
v_call: TRBV6-6
clone_size: -

cdr3_nt: TGCAGCGTGGGGGACAGCTCCTACGAGCAGTACTTC
cdr3_aa: CSVGDSSYEQYF
cdr3_length: 12
d_call: TRBD1
j_call: TRBJ2-7
v_call: TRBV29-1
clone_size: -

cdr3_nt: TGTGCCATCAGACGGACAGGGGGAGAAGAGACCCAGTACTTC
cdr3_aa: CAIRRTGGEETQYF
cdr3_length: 14
d_call: TRBD1
j_call: TRBJ2-5
v_call: TRBV10-3
clone_size: -

cdr3_nt: TGTGCCAGCTCACCGGACAGGGTAGATTCACCCCTCCACTTT
cdr3_aa: CASSPDRVDSPLHF
cdr3_length: 14
d_call: TRBD1
j_call: TRBJ1-6
v_call: TRBV18
clone_size: -

cdr3_nt: TGTGCCTGGAGTGCGAGCGGGAGGGGGGACACCGGGGAGCTGTTTTTT
cdr3_aa: CAWSASGRGDTGELFF
cdr3_length: 16
d_call: TRBD2
j_call: TRBJ2-2
v_call: TRBV30
clone_size: -

cdr3_nt: TGTGCCAGCAGCTTAGACTCCGGTAAAGAGACCCAGTACTTC
cdr3_aa: CASSLDSGKETQYF
cdr3_length: 14
d_call: -
j_call: TRBJ2-5
v_call: TRBV7-2
clone_size: -

cdr3_nt: TGTGCCAGCAGTGTACACCTAGGGGGTGGAAACACCATATATTTT
cdr3_aa: CASSVHLGGGNTIYF
cdr3_length: 15
d_call: -
j_call: TRBJ1-3
v_call: TRBV6-1
clone_size: few

cdr3_nt: TGCGCCAGCAGCTTGGGAGGCAGGGGCGGCAATCAGCCCCAGCATTTT
cdr3_aa: CASSLGGRGGNQPQHF
cdr3_length: 16
d_call: -
j_call: TRBJ1-5
v_call: TRBV5-1
clone_size: -

cdr3_nt: TGTGCCAGTAGCCTCGGGAATAATTCACCCCTCCACTTT
cdr3_aa: CASSLGNNSPLHF
cdr3_length: 13
d_call: -
j_call: TRBJ1-6
v_call: TRBV19
clone_size: once

cdr3_nt: TGTGCCAGCAGCTTAGCGCCGGGTAATGAGCAGTTCTTC
cdr3_aa: CASSLAPGNEQFF
cdr3_length: 13
d_call: -
j_call: TRBJ2-1
v_call: TRBV7-9
clone_size: -

cdr3_nt: TGTGCCAGCAGCTTGGTCGGGACAGGGTACGACGAGCAGTACTTC
cdr3_aa: CASSLVGTGYDEQYF
cdr3_length: 15
d_call: TRBD1
j_call: TRBJ2-7
v_call: TRBV5-4
clone_size: once

cdr3_nt: TGCGCCAGCAGCTTGGCGGGGTTGGGAAATACGCAGTATTTT
cdr3_aa: CASSLAGLGNTQYF
cdr3_length: 14
d_call: -
j_call: TRBJ2-3
v_call: TRBV5-1
clone_size: -

cdr3_nt: TGTGCCAGCAGTGAATCCCTTACAGGGAACACTGAAGCTTTCTTT
cdr3_aa: CASSESLTGNTEAFF
cdr3_length: 15
d_call: -
j_call: TRBJ1-1
v_call: TRBV25-1
clone_size: -

cdr3_nt: TGTGCCACCAGCATTTGGGCCCTCCGCCCTTACGAGCAGTACTTC
cdr3_aa: CATSIWALRPYEQYF
cdr3_length: 15
d_call: -
j_call: TRBJ2-7
v_call: TRBV6-6
clone_size: -

cdr3_nt: TGCGCCAGCAGTGAGACGGGTATCGAGCAGTTCTTC
cdr3_aa: CASSETGIEQFF
cdr3_length: 12
d_call: -
j_call: TRBJ2-1
v_call: TRBV10-2
clone_size: -

cdr3_nt: TGCGCCAGCAGCTTCTCCGGGACTAGCGGGAGGAAAGCCTACAATGAGCAGTTCTTC
cdr3_aa: CASSFSGTSGRKAYNEQFF
cdr3_length: 19
d_call: TRBD2
j_call: TRBJ2-1
v_call: TRBV5-1
clone_size: -

cdr3_nt: TGTGCCAGCAGAGGATCGCGGGACAGGAAAAATGGCTACACCTTC
cdr3_aa: CASRGSRDRKNGYTF
cdr3_length: 15
d_call: TRBD1
j_call: TRBJ1-2
v_call: TRBV27
clone_size: -

cdr3_nt: TGTGCCAGCAGCTTGGCCCGAAGTAGCGAGCAGTACTTC
cdr3_aa: CASSLARSSEQYF
cdr3_length: 13
d_call: -
j_call: TRBJ2-7
v_call: TRBV5-6
clone_size: -

cdr3_nt: TGTGCCAGTAGTATAGGCACAGGGCCCCGGTACTTC
cdr3_aa: CASSIGTGPRYF
cdr3_length: 12
d_call: -
j_call: TRBJ2-7
v_call: TRBV19
clone_size: -

cdr3_nt: TGTGCCAGCAGTTTCAGACAGGGTCGGAGTGGCTACACCTTC
cdr3_aa: CASSFRQGRSGYTF
cdr3_length: 14
d_call: TRBD1
j_call: TRBJ1-2
v_call: TRBV28
clone_size: -

cdr3_nt: TGTGCCAGCAGCTCCCTAGTAGCGGGAGTACATGAGCAGTTCTTC
cdr3_aa: CASSSLVAGVHEQFF
cdr3_length: 15
d_call: TRBD2
j_call: TRBJ2-1
v_call: TRBV7-2
clone_size: -

cdr3_nt: TGCGCCAGCAGCTACAGGACAGGGACTGACGAGCAGTACTTC
cdr3_aa: CASSYRTGTDEQYF
cdr3_length: 14
d_call: TRBD1
j_call: TRBJ2-7
v_call: TRBV5-1
clone_size: -

cdr3_nt: TGTGCCTGGAGCGGGAGTATCTCCTACGAGCAGTACTTC
cdr3_aa: CAWSGSISYEQYF
cdr3_length: 13
d_call: -
j_call: TRBJ2-7
v_call: TRBV30
clone_size: -

cdr3_nt: TGTGCCGCGCGCGAGGGAACTGAAGCTTTCTTT
cdr3_aa: CAAREGTEAFF
cdr3_length: 11
d_call: -
j_call: TRBJ1-1
v_call: TRBV27
clone_size: once

cdr3_nt: TGTGCCAGCCAGGGGGGCTACGAGCAGTACTTC
cdr3_aa: CASQGGYEQYF
cdr3_length: 11
d_call: -
j_call: TRBJ2-7
v_call: TRBV2
clone_size: once

cdr3_nt: TGTGCCAGCAGCCACGACGGGAACCTCGGTTATGGCTACACCTTC
cdr3_aa: CASSHDGNLGYGYTF
cdr3_length: 15
d_call: -
j_call: TRBJ1-2
v_call: TRBV7-2
clone_size: -

cdr3_nt: TGTGCCAGCAGCTGGGACAGTGGCAATGAGCAGTTCTTC
cdr3_aa: CASSWDSGNEQFF
cdr3_length: 13
d_call: TRBD1
j_call: TRBJ2-1
v_call: TRBV11-3
clone_size: once